The present entry profiles one T cell receptor (beta chain) with its context. Its antigen is undetermined. The entry originates in a study of T cells in Graves' hyperthyroidism and ophthalmopathy. General observations from the study: From stable hyperthyroidism, ophthalmopathy was set apart by a 13 V-J model.

TCR beta CDR3 sequences were amplified from RNA transcripts. The primer set for the first-round RT-PCR of the TCR CDR3 was HTBI. TCRdb reprocessed the multiplex PCR reads with MiXCR, giving one entry per CDR3 protein. Found here are a few hundred thousand distinct CDR3 sequences, 15% to 20% of them singletons; the top ten hold around 55%. A NOSPECS grade of at least 4, a Clinical Activity Score of at least 3 and duration under 3 months were recorded in ophthalmopathy patients. The authors took PBMCs from roughly 9.5 ml fresh peripheral blood. J gave up 0 bases and V 6 bases, and 5 bases lay outside the gene matches. Germline CDR1 ENHRY, CDR2 SYGVKD. The CDR3 covers 15 residues.

The clonotype was recovered from a woman aged 60-70 years with Graves' ophthalmopathy. This chain uses TRBV10-3 with TRBJ1-1; 9 nucleotides line up with TRBD1. The sequencing sample was made of blood. The CDR3 nucleotides are TGTGCCATCAGGGGGACAGGGTTTATGAACACTGAAGCTTTCTTT. Its translation is CAIRGTGFMNTEAFF.